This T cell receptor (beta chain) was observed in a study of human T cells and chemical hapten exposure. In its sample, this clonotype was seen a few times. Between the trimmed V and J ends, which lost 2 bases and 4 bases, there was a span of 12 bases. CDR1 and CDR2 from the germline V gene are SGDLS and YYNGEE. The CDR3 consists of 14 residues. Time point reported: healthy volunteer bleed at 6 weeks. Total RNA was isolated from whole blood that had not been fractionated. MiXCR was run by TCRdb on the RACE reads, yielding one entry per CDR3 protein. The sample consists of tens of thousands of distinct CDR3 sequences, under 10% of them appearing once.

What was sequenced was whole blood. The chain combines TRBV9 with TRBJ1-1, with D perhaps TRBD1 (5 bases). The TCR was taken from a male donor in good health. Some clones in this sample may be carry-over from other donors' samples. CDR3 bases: TGTGCCAGCAGCGTTGTACAGGCGGGCACTGAAGCTTTCTTT. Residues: CASSVVQAGTEAFF.